This T cell receptor beta chain was found in a study of blood T cell repertoires in COVID-19 (dated by TCRdb to the early 2020s). Background on the whole study: Samples covering the acute and convalescent phases of COVID-19 were provided by collaborators in the United States, Italy and Spain. The repertoires were released in a freely available public database meant as a resource for research on the immune response to SARS-CoV-2. The dataset comprised deeply sampled blood TCRbeta repertoires from subjects exposed to, actively infected with, or recovered from COVID-19. The prospective study material was composed of cDNA or gDNA derived from T cells, B-cell-depleted T cells, or PBMCs. Samples came from the ongoing ImmuneRACE study (first 160 participants) plus 1,254 subjects from 6 global collaborators. HLA class I and class II types, where available, came from metadata supplied by the sample provider rather than from assay-based typing. Nearly every sample came with metadata listing a de-identified subject ID, COVID-19 status, age in years and sex. Broad study findings and their caveats: How much clinical and demographic metadata was included differed by source and by participant, and the metadata was provided uncurated.

Participants in the prospective study were aged roughly 18 to 89 years, lived in over 20 United States geographic areas, and enrolled through a virtual design. To assign participants to cohorts, the prospective study relied on clinical history that participants themselves reported in a screening survey and a study questionnaire. Recovered participants in ImmuneRACE Cohort 3 were defined by two consecutive negative NP/OP PCR tests, clearance by a healthcare professional, or resolution of symptoms. Mobile phlebotomists in the prospective study collected whole blood, serum and a nasopharyngeal or oropharyngeal swab from every participant. Additional blood draws and questionnaires over an approximately two-month period could optionally be provided by prospective study participants. Before DNA extraction, blood samples from the prospective study were shipped at room temperature or frozen. For CDR1 and CDR2, the germline V gene lists SNHLY and FYNNEI. Including cysteine and phenylalanine, the CDR3 has 12 amino acids. Only the CDR3 DNA stays, 36 bases, in frame from base 1. Clipping removes 6 bases from V and 12 bases from J, with 5 as the unmatched junction base count.

The immunoSEQ Assay, a bias-controlled multiplex PCR, was used to amplify TCRbeta CDR3 regions from genomic DNA. Under the source paper's analysis protocol: Within the assay, amplification of reference gene primers was used to estimate how many nucleated cells each sample contained. Sequence reads were collapsed and filtered to measure the absolute abundance of every unique TCRbeta CDR3 rearrangement. For each sample, productive Simpson clonality was calculated as the square root of Simpson's diversity index over productive rearrangements. TCRdb holds this immuneACCESS table with in-frame rearrangements only. Some clones are missing; in checked studies, unresolved V genes explain under half, and the rest has no known cause. That table is the source of V, J and clone size, and D and trimming were worked out from the DNA. This sample holds hundreds of thousands of clones; around 90% were observed only once. Approximately 6% of the sample is taken by the ten largest.

A note on this clone: Its antigen remains undetermined. The record has no base qualities; no much larger clone is one base away.

This chain is built from TRBV2 and TRBJ1-5, with TRBD1 identical over 10 junction bases. The sample was PBMCs or T cells enriched from blood (not recorded which). This clonotype originated in a woman between 35 and 50 years old who had recovered from COVID-19. The nucleotide sequence reads as follows: TGTGCCAGCAGCCAGACAGGGGGCGTCCAGCATTTT. It encodes CASSQTGGVQHF.